Listed below are T cell receptor beta chains from one sample, sequenced in a study of OX40 agonist ivuxolimab in advanced cancers. Sequencing used immunoSEQ multiplex PCR; TCRdb keeps in-frame clones, though not all of them. The data contain about 66,000 clones, approximately 90% of them singletons. Sequencing was performed on CD4+ or CD8+ T cells sorted from blood, taken in a trial of the OX40 agonist ivuxolimab. These receptors were taken from an adult with an advanced solid tumor such as melanoma, head and neck, liver or kidney cancer. Both conserved end residues are part of each CDR3. D genes are given only for firm matches. Size values are once, few and many counts, or a class for expanded clones, and some rows have none.

d_gene	v_gene	abundance	j_gene	CDR3nt	CDR3aa
TRBD1	TRBV11-2	-	TRBJ1-6	TGTGCCAGCAGCCCAGGTCGACAGGGGAACTCACCCCTCCACTTT	CASSPGRQGNSPLHF
-	TRBV29-1	-	TRBJ1-2	TGCAGCGTTGAAGATTGGAACTGGATCTTTAACTATGGCTACACCTTC	CSVEDWNWIFNYGYTF
-	TRBV10-2	once	TRBJ2-7	TGCGCCAGCAGTCGGGACGTCTACGAGCAGTACTTC	CASSRDVYEQYF
-	TRBV5-4	once	TRBJ1-6	TGTGCCAGCAGCTTACCCGGCTATAATTCACCCCTCCACTTT	CASSLPGYNSPLHF
-	TRBV7-8	-	TRBJ1-3	TGTGCCAGCAGCTTAGTCATAGGGGGACATGGCCTGGGAAACACCATATATTTT	CASSLVIGGHGLGNTIYF
TRBD1	TRBV19	-	TRBJ2-2	TGTGCCAGTAGTATTGGTGGGACAGGGAAAGCCACCGGGGAGCTGTTTTTT	CASSIGGTGKATGELFF
TRBD2	TRBV5-1	-	TRBJ2-3	TGCGCCAGCAGACAAGCGGGATTCACAGATACGCAGTATTTT	CASRQAGFTDTQYF
-	TRBV11-2	-	TRBJ2-7	TGTGCCAGCAGCTTAGAGCAGGGGCCCGCCTACGAGCAGTACTTC	CASSLEQGPAYEQYF
TRBD2	TRBV5-4	-	TRBJ2-1	TGTGCCAGCAGCCAGGGGACTAGCGGAAACAATGAGCAGTTCTTC	CASSQGTSGNNEQFF
-	TRBV15	-	TRBJ2-1	TGTGCCACCAGCAGAGACCTTTTTACACCGATTGAGCAGTTCTTC	CATSRDLFTPIEQFF
TRBD1	TRBV18	-	TRBJ1-4	TGTGCCAGCTCACCCCCTTCTGCGGGACAGGCTAATGAAAAACTGTTTTTT	CASSPPSAGQANEKLFF
TRBD2	TRBV4-2	-	TRBJ2-7	TGTGCCAGCAGCCAAACCGGGACTAGCTCCCACGAGCAGTACTTC	CASSQTGTSSHEQYF
-	TRBV19	-	TRBJ1-5	TGTGCCAGTAGTGAAAAACAGGGAGCTAAGCCCCAGCATTTT	CASSEKQGAKPQHF
-	TRBV10-3	-	TRBJ2-2	TGTGCCATCAGTGAAGGGAAGGCGAACACCGGGGAGCTGTTTTTT	CAISEGKANTGELFF
-	TRBV7-9	-	TRBJ2-1	TGTGCCGGGACCCTATTGCGGGGCACCTCCTACAATGAGCAGTTCTTC	CAGTLLRGTSYNEQFF
TRBD1	TRBV2	-	TRBJ1-3	TGTGCCAGCAGGTTACAGGGGCCCGAAAACACCATATATTTT	CASRLQGPENTIYF